This TCR beta chain is from a study of shared clonotypes between healthy human individuals. Germline V gene data show CDR1 as SNHLY and CDR2 as FYNNEI. The V and J ends lost 10 bases and 2 bases, in that order; junction bases with no gene match: 4. The CDR3 loop spans 12 amino acids. Generated by immunoSEQ multiplex PCR, the TCRdb table keeps only in-frame clones and is missing some. The sample lists about 480,000 clones, roughly 78% occurring once. This receptor was identified in a woman between 40 and 55 years old in good health. Some clones in this sample may be carry-over from other donors' samples. V usage is TRBV2 and J usage is TRBJ2-5; 7 bases map to TRBD1. Sequenced material: PBMCs. This CDR3 reads CATGTAQETQYF. The CDR3 nucleotides read TGTGCCACCGGGACAGCACAAGAGACCCAGTACTTC.